The 9 T cell receptor beta chains in this list originate from one sample, sequenced in a study of blood T cell repertoires in COVID-19. Generated by immunoSEQ multiplex PCR, the TCRdb table keeps only in-frame clones and is missing some. This table holds over 90,000 clones, about 85% found once. The sample consisted of peripheral blood. All receptors derive from a middle-aged man with active COVID-19.

This sequence joins TRBV4-1 and TRBJ1-1, with TRBD1 as a possible D gene (5 bases). Germline CDR1 MGHRA, CDR2 YSYEKL. The CDR3 contains 13 residues. With 0 bases removed from V and 9 bases from J, the gap between germline ends came to 11 bases. The CDR3 region has the DNA TGCGCCAGCAGCCAAGATGAGACAGTAAAAGCTTTCTTT. Protein: CASSQDETVKAFF.

The genes are TRBV30 and TRBJ2-6; D remains unclear. The CDR3 sequence is 16 residues long. The germline V and J ends were trimmed by 1 base and 0 bases, with 10 bases remaining between them. Germline assignment: CDR1 GTSNPN and CDR2 SVGIG (reference sequence). CDR3 sequence (DNA): TGTGCCTGGAGTGGCATACGGGTCTCTGGGGCCAACGTCCTGACTTTC. Translation gives CAWSGIRVSGANVLTF.

The CDR3 region is CASRGWGQGGDTQYF. In DNA, the CDR3 is TGTGCCAGCAGGGGGTGGGGACAGGGAGGAGATACGCAGTATTTT. V gene TRBV6-5 combines with J gene TRBJ2-3; TRBD1 matches at 9 bases. After removal of 6 bases from V and 5 bases from J, the junction contained 9 bases not matched to a gene. The CDR3 length is 15 residues. Looked up from germline, CDR1 is MNHEY and CDR2 is SVGAGI.

This chain connects TRBV11-3 to TRBJ1-4; 7 bases match TRBD1. This CDR3 has 16 residues. CDR1 and CDR2 (germline): SGHNT, YENEEA. V was pared by 4 bases and J by 4 bases, with 9 bases of the junction left unmatched. The CDR3 DNA reads as TGTGCCAGCAGCTCTGACAGGGAGGAAGGTAATGAAAAACTGTTTTTT. Translating it yields CASSSDREEGNEKLFF.

The V call is TRBV29-1, the J call TRBJ2-2, with D perhaps matching TRBD1 (5 bases). This CDR3 comprises 13 residues. The V end lost 1 base, the J end lost 5 bases, and 8 bases lay between the germline ends. Germline V gene data show CDR1 as SQVTM and CDR2 as ANQGSEA. CDR3 in DNA: TGCAGCGTTGAAGGCCAGGGTACCGGGGAGCTGTTTTTT. Translating it yields CSVEGQGTGELFF.

The chain has TRBV5-6 and TRBJ1-3; a possible D gene is TRBD1 (6 bases). In germline, CDR1 is SGHDT, CDR2 YYEEEE. The CDR3 extends over 15 amino acids. Between the trimmed V and J ends, which lost 4 bases and 4 bases, there was a span of 15 bases. The CDR3 region is CASSPIGQPGNTIYF. CDR3 DNA: TGTGCCAGCAGCCCGATTGGACAGCCAGGAAACACCATATATTTT.

Only a few counts were recorded for this clone. V usage is TRBV6-5 and J usage is TRBJ2-1; no reliable D call. The germline V gene encodes CDR1 MNHEY and CDR2 SVGAGI. V lost 2 bases and J 4 bases, leaving 12 bases between the germline ends. The CDR3 covers 15 residues. CDR3 nucleotide sequence: TGTGCCAGCAGTTACGGTAGCATGTATTACAATGAGCAGTTCTTC. Translation gives CASSYGSMYYNEQFF.

V is TRBV15 and J is TRBJ2-3, with no clear D. The CDR3 sequence is 14 residues long. Trimming removed 5 bases at V and 3 bases at J, with 12 bases between. The germline gives CDR1 LNHNV, CDR2 YYDKDF (reference sequence). The CDR3 reads CATSDKIGTDTQYF. In DNA, the CDR3 is TGTGCCACCAGCGACAAAATAGGAACAGATACGCAGTATTTT.

J is TRBJ2-3 and V is TRBV20-1; the D gene is possibly TRBD2 (6 bases). The V gene lost 7 bases and the J gene lost 3 bases, with 8 bases spanning the gap. CDR1 is DFQATT and CDR2 is SNEGSKA in the germline V gene (reference sequence). The CDR3 spans 11 residues. The CDR3 is CSGLATDTQYF. The CDR3 bases are TGCAGTGGGCTAGCGACAGATACGCAGTATTTT.